This entry features one T cell receptor (beta chain) sequence. This clonotype was detected ten times or more. There is no known antigen for this receptor. Base qualities are not provided; no much larger clone lies one nucleotide away. Every donor in the study was a healthy Caucasian. The twin cohort comprised three pairs of female monozygotic twins, all aged roughly 18 to 29 years. RNA for TCR libraries was isolated from peripheral blood mononuclear cells. Taken from cysteine to phenylalanine, the CDR3 has 13 residues. Of the read, only the CDR3 DNA is kept; its 39 bases are in frame from base 1. The junction shows trimming of 4 bases on V and 2 bases on J, plus 8 bases between the germline ends. This entry belongs to a study of identical twins listed by TCRdb under 2016. For context, the study as a whole: To test whether fetal clonotypes persist, the study used deep sequencing on TCR alpha and beta repertoires from monozygotic twins, unrelated adults of various ages, and cord blood. To rule out contamination, replicate twin experiments were performed at different times with different library preparation protocols. Points the paper makes about the study in general: Invariant T cells such as MAIT and iNKT could partly confound zero-insertion analyses, though diverse VJ usage argued against this for most clonotypes. In monozygotic twins, recombination models systematically underestimated out-of-frame TCR alpha sharing, but the models matched the sharing seen between unrelated individuals. In beta out-of-frame sequences, excess twin sharing was weaker, because having fewer shared sequences lowered the signal-to-noise ratio. Abundant cord blood beta clonotypes had fewer insertions, young adult naive repertoires showed a similar but weaker trend, and memory repertoires showed no such trend. Compared with coincidental sharing between unrelated individuals, an excess of low generation-probability sequences was observed among out-of-frame TCR alpha sequences shared between twins. Because the same donors could not be followed over many years, conclusions were based on cross-sectional statistical analysis.

Library prep was done by 5' RACE. Sequenced using an Illumina HiSeq 2000. A universal primer binding site was added through template switching, and the final cDNA carried a unique molecular identifier so that TCR cDNA molecules could be counted accurately. First-strand cDNA for TCR alpha and beta chains was synthesized from specific primers in the conserved constant-segment region. To control for contamination, each cDNA library was double barcoded with a SMART-Mk sample barcode plus Illumina barcodes. Two successive PCR steps introduced TruSeq adapter sequences along with Illumina sample barcodes. The TCR alpha and beta cDNA libraries were sequenced on the Illumina HiSeq platform using custom primers. The original pipeline was this. Unique molecular identifiers were extracted from raw reads with MiGEC, and CDR3 positions were determined with MiXCR. For each individual, recombination models were inferred using an EM algorithm with the repgenHMM and IGoR tools. The analysis of shared clonotypes was done with the tcR package in R, with sharing normalized by the product of cloneset sizes. Out-of-frame nonproductive sequences were analyzed to study raw recombination free of thymic and clonal selection effects. TCRdb cleaned the public reads at Q25 with fastp, built clones with MiXCR and kept in-frame beta chains. Every CDR3 protein is listed once, alongside the most common genes and DNA of its rows. The V and J calls reflect TCRdb's pipeline rather than the authors' work. Here the sample has roughly 720,000 distinct CDR3 sequences; 18% occur a single time. Jointly, the top ten make up roughly 14% of the sample.

Separately, the same data were catalogued under a study of T cells expressing NK-cell markers. From that second study: Fewer than ten donors provided sorted CD3+CD56+NKG2C+, CD3+CD56+NKG2C- and CD3+CD56-NKG2C+ T-cell subsets, whose TCR beta-chain repertoires were profiled. Among the eight sequenced donors, only one was HCMV-seronegative, while the other seven were HCMV-seropositive. In several experiments an anti-gammadeltaTCR antibody was added to restrict sorting to alphabetaTCR-expressing T cells. In roughly six donors, the dominant CD3+CD56+NKG2C+ clonotypes ranked among the top 10 CD8+ clonotypes, making up about 1.0-7.5% of CD8+ T cells. Those dominant clonotypes were again the most abundant among CD3+CD56-NKG2C+ cells in a few donors, at roughly 25-60.1%. Whether the expanded NKG2C-expressing T cell clones were specific for HCMV antigens remained unclear. Randomly selected healthy volunteers, three men and five women, were used as the eight sequenced donors. A commercial ELISA kit detecting HCMV-specific IgG in serum was used to determine HCMV serostatus. For about six donors, bulk peripheral blood T-cell repertoires were also sequenced from unsorted PBMC. Reads were demultiplexed and grouped by UMI with MIGEC, and clonotypes were assembled and quantified with MiTCR. To exclude erroneous sequences, any TCR cDNA sequence not supported by at least two reads was discarded. The tcR package was used for downstream repertoire analysis, and clonotypes were matched across fractions by CDR3 nucleotide sequence plus V segment. VDJmatch was used to annotate antigen specificity against VDJdb, with one amino acid substitution allowed in CDR3.

What was sequenced was PBMCs. The receptor chain draws on TRBV12-3 or TRBV12-4 and TRBJ2-5, with no D gene named confidently. This clonotype was obtained from a woman under 30 in good health. The CDR3 corresponds to CASSSRVQETQYF. The nucleotide sequence is given as TGTGCCAGCAGTTCTCGGGTTCAAGAGACCCAGTACTTC.